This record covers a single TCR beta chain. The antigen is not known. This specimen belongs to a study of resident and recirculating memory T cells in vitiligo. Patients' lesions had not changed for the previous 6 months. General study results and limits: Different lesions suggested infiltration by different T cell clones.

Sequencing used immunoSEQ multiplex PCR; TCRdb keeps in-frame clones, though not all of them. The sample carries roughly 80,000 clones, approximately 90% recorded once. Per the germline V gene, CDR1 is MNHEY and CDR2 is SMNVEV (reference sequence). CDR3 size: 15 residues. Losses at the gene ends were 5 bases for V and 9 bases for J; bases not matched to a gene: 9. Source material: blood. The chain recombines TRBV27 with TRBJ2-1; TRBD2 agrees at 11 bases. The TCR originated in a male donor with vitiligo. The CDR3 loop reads CASSLTSGNGFEQFF. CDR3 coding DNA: TGTGCCAGCAGTCTGACTAGCGGGAATGGTTTTGAGCAGTTCTTC.